This T cell receptor (beta chain) was sequenced in a study of Graves' ophthalmopathy and Graves' hyperthyroidism. Researchers took RNA transcripts and amplified TCR beta CDR3 regions from them. First-round RT-PCR relied on HTBI primers, and a second-round multiplex PCR came next. MiXCR, applied by TCRdb to the multiplex PCR reads, yields one record per CDR3 protein. The profile shows hundreds of thousands of distinct CDR3 sequences, over 40% of them singletons. Per the germline V gene, CDR1 is LGHNA and CDR2 is YNFKEQ. The CDR3 consists of 16 residues. V shed 0 bases, J shed 6 bases, and the junction held 4 bases outside the gene matches.

Specimen: peripheral blood. The gene calls are TRBV4-2 and TRBJ1-4, with TRBD1 matching 10 bases. The receptor was isolated from an adult man with Graves' ophthalmopathy. The DNA of the CDR3 is TGTGCCAGCAGCCAAGATCCCGGGACAGGGGATGAAAAACTGTTTTTT. This encodes CASSQDPGTGDEKLFF.